In this sample, the clone carrying this T cell receptor beta chain turned up once. What it binds is unknown. These data are taken from a study of CD8+CD57+ T cells in acquired aplastic anemia. Findings and caveats of the study: Patients and controls were found to share twenty-nine CD8+ CDR3 sequences.

The authors sequenced patients whose flow cytometry had shown CD8+CD57+ cell expansion. The CDR3 is 13 residues long. Trimming removed 5 bases from V and 6 bases from J, with 13 bases in between. The germline gives CDR1 LNHDA, CDR2 SQIVND (reference sequence). TCR beta VDJ combinations and CDR3 sequences were profiled from genomic DNA. One entry per CDR3 protein, called by TCRdb with MiXCR from the reads. There are some 200,000 distinct CDR3 sequences in the sample; around 47% occur only once, and about 8.8% lies in the top ten. This receptor was identified in a human donor with aplastic anemia. The V gene is TRBV19, the J gene TRBJ1-2; D is unresolved. Sample: sorted CD4+, CD8+, or CD8+CD57+ T cells (not recorded which) from PBMCs. DNA for the CDR3: TGTGCCAGTAGTTACCGCAGGACGGATGGCTACACCTTC. Protein product: CASSYRRTDGYTF.